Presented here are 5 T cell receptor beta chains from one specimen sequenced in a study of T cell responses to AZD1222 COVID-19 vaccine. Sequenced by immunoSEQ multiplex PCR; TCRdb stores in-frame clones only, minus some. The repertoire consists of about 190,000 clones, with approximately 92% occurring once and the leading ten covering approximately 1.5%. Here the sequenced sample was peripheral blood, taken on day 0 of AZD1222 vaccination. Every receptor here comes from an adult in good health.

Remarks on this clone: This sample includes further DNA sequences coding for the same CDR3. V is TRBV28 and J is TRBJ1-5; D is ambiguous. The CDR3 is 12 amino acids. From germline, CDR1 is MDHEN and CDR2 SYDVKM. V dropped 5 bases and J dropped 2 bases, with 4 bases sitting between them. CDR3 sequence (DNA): TGTGCCAGCAGTCAGGGCAATCAGCCCCAGCATTTT. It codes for CASSQGNQPQHF.

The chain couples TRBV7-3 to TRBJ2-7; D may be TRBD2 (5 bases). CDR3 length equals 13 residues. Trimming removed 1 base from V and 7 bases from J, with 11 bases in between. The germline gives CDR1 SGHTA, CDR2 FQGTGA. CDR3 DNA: TGTGCCAGCAGCTTAAAGGCGGGTGTGGAGCAGTACTTC. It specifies CASSLKAGVEQYF.

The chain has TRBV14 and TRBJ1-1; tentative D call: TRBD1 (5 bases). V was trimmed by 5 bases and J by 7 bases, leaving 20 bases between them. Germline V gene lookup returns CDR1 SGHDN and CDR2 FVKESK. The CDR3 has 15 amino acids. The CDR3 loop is CASSRSTERYSEAFF. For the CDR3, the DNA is TGTGCCAGCAGCAGGTCGACAGAGAGATACAGTGAAGCTTTCTTT. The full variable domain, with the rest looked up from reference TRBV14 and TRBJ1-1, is EAGVTQFPSHSVIEKGQTVTLRCDPISGHDNLYWYRRVMGKEIKFLLHFVKESKQDESGMPNNRFLAERTGGTYSTLKVQPAELEDSGVYFCASSRSTERYSEAFFGQGTRLTVV.

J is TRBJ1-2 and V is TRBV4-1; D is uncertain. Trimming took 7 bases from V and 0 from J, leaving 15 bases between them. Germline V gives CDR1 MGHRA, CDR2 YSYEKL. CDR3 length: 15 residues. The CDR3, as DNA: TGCGCCAGCAACCCCAACCGCACCCCTAACTATGGCTACACCTTC. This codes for CASNPNRTPNYGYTF.

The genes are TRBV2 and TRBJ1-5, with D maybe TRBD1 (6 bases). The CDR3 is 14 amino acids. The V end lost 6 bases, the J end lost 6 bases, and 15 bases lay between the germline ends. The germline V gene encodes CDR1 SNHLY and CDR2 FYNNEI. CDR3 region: CASRPRGSGQPQHF. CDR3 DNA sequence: TGTGCCAGCAGACCCAGGGGATCAGGTCAGCCCCAGCATTTT.